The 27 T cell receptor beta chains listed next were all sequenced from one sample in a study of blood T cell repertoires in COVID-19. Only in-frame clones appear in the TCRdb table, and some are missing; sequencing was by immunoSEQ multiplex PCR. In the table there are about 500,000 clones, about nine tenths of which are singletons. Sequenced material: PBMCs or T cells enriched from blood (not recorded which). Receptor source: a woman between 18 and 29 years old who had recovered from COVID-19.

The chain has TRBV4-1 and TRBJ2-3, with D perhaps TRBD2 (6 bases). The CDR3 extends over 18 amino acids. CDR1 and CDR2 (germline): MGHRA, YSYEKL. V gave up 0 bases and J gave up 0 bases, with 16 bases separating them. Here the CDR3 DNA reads TGCGCCAGCAGCCAAGATCAAACTTCGGGGGATAGCACAGATACGCAGTATTTT. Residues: CASSQDQTSGDSTDTQYF.

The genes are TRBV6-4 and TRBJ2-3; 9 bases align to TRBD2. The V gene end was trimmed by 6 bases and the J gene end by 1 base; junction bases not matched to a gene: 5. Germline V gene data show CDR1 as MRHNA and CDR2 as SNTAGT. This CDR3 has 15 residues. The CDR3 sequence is CASSSSSGGTDTQYF. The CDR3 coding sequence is TGTGCCAGCAGCTCCTCTAGCGGGGGCACAGATACGCAGTATTTT.

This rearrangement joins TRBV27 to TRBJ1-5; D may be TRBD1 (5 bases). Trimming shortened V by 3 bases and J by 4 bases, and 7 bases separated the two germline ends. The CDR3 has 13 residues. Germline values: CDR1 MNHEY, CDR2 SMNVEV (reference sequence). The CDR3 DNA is TGTGCCAGCAGTTTTCAGGGTAATCAGCCCCAGCATTTT. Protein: CASSFQGNQPQHF.

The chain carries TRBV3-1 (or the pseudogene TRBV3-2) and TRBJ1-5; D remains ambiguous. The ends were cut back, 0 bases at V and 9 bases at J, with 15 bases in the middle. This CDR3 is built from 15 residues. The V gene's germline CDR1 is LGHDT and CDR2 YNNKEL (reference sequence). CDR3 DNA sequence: TGTGCCAGCAGCCAAGATTTAGCTCTGGAGAGGCCCCAGCATTTT. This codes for CASSQDLALERPQHF.

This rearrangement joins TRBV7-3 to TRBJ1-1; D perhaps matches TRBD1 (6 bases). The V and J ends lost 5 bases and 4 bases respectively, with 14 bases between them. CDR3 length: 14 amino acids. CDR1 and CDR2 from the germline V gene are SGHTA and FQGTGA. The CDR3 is CASSRTAGSTEAFF. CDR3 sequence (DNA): TGTGCCAGCAGCCGGACAGCGGGGAGCACTGAAGCTTTCTTT.

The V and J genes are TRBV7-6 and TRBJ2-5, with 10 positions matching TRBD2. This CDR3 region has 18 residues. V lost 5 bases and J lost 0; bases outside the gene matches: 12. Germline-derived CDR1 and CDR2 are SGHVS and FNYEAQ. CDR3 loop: CASSPGLAGAAYQETQYF. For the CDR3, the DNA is TGTGCCAGCAGCCCCGGGCTAGCGGGGGCCGCGTACCAAGAGACCCAGTACTTC.

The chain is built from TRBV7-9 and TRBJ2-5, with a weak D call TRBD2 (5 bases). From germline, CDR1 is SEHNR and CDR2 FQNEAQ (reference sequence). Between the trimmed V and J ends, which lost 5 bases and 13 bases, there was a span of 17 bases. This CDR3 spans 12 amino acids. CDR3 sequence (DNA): TGTGCCAGCAGCGACAACTTCGGGGATGGGTACTTC. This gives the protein CASSDNFGDGYF.

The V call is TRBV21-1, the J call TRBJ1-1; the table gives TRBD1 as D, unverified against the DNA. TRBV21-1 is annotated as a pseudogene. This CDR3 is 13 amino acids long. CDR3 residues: CASSGQGSGEAFF. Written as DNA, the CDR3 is TGTGCCAGCAGCGGACAGGGGAGTGGTGAAGCTTTCTTT.

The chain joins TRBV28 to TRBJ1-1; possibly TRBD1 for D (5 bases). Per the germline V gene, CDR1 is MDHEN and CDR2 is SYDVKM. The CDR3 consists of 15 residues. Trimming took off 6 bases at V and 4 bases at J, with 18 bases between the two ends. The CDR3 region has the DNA TGTGCCAGCAGGTCCAGAATGGAGGGGACCACTGAAGCTTTCTTT. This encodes CASRSRMEGTTEAFF.

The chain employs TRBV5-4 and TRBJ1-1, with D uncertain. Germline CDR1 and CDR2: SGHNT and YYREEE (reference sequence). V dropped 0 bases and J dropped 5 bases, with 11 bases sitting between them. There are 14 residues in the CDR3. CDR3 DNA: TGTGCCAGCAGCTTGGCGGGGTTTTGGACTGAAGCTTTCTTT. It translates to CASSLAGFWTEAFF. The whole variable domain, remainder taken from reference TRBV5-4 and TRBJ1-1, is ETGVTQSPTHLIKTRGQQVTLRCSSQSGHNTVSWYQQALGQGPQFIFQYYREEENGRGNFPPRFSGLQFPNYSSELNVNALELDDSALYLCASSLAGFWTEAFFGQGTRLTVV.

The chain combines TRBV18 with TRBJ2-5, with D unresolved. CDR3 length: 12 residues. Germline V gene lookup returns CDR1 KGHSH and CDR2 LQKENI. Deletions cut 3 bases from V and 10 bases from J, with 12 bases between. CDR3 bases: TGTGCCAGCTCACCCGAAGCTACGGGCCAGTACTTC. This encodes CASSPEATGQYF.

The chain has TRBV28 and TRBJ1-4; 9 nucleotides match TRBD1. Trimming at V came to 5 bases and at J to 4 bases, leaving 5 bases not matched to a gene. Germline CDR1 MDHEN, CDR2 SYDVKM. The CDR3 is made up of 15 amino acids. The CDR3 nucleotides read TGTGCCAGCAGTCTACAGGGGGCGGGTAATGAAAAACTGTTTTTT. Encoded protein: CASSLQGAGNEKLFF.

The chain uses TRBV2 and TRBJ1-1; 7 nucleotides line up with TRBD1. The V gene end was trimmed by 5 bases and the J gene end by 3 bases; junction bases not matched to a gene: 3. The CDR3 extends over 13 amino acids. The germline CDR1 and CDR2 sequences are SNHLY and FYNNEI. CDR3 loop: CASSTGTDTEAFF. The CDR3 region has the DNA TGTGCCAGCAGTACCGGGACAGACACTGAAGCTTTCTTT.

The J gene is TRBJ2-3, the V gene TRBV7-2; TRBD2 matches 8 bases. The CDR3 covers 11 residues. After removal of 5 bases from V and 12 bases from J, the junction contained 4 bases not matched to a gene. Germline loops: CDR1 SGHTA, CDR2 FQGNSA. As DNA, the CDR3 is TGTGCCAGCAGCCGGGGACTAGGACAGTATTTT. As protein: CASSRGLGQYF.

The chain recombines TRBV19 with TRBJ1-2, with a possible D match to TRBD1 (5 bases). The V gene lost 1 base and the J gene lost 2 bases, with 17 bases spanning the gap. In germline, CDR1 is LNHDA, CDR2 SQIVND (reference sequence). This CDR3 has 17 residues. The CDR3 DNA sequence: TGTGCCAGTAGTATAGCAGTCGGGGGAGGGGAGAACTATGGCTACACCTTC. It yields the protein CASSIAVGGGENYGYTF.

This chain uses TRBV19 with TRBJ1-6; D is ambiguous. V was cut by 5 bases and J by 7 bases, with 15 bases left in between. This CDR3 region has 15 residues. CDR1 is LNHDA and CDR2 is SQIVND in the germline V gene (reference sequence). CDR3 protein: CASSGLREGNSPLHF. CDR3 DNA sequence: TGTGCCAGTAGTGGACTTCGGGAAGGAAATTCACCCCTCCACTTT.

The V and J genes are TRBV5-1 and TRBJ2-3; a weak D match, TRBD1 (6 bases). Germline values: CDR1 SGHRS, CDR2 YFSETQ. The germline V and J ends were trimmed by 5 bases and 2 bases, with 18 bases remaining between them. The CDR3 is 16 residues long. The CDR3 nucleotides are TGCGCCAGCAGTTTCGATGCAGGGGATCCCACAGATACGCAGTATTTT. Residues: CASSFDAGDPTDTQYF.

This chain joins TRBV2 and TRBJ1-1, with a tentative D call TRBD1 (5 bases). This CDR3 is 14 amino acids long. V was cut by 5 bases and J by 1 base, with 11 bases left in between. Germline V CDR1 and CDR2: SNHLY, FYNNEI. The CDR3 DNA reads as TGTGCCAGCAGTAGCGCAGGGCAGAACACTGAAGCTTTCTTT. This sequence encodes CASSSAGQNTEAFF.

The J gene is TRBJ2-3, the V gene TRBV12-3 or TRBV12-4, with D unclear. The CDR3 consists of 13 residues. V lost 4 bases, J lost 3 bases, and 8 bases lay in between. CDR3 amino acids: CASSSPQTDTQYF. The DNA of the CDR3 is TGTGCCAGCAGTTCCCCTCAGACAGATACGCAGTATTTT.

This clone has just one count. The CDR3 nucleotides read TGTGCCAGCCGTTCGGGACAGTCATTACCCGACTATGGCTACACCTTC. This translates into CASRSGQSLPDYGYTF. V is TRBV21-1 and J is TRBJ1-2; the DNA was not used to check the table's D call, TRBD1. TRBV21-1 corresponds to a pseudogene. The CDR3 contains 16 residues.

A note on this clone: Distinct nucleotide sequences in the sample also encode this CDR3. CDR3: CASSLGQGSTEAFF. The DNA for the CDR3 is TGCGCCAGCAGCTTGGGACAGGGGAGCACTGAAGCTTTCTTT. This rearrangement joins TRBV5-1 to TRBJ1-1, with TRBD1 matching 8 bases. CDR1 is SGHRS and CDR2 is YFSETQ in the germline V gene. J was trimmed by 4 bases and V by 0 bases; bases with no gene match: 2. This CDR3 contains 14 residues.

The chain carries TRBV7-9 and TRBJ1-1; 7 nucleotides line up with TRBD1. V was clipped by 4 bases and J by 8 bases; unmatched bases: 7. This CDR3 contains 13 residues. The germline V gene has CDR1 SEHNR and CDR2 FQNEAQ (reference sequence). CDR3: CASSSIRDSEAFF. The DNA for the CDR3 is TGTGCCAGCAGCTCGATCCGGGACAGCGAAGCTTTCTTT.

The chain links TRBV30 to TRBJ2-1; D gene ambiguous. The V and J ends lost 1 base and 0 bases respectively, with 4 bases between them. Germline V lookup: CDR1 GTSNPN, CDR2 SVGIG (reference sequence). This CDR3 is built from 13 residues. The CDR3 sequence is CAWSALSYNEQFF. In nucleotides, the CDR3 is TGTGCCTGGAGTGCACTCTCCTACAATGAGCAGTTCTTC.

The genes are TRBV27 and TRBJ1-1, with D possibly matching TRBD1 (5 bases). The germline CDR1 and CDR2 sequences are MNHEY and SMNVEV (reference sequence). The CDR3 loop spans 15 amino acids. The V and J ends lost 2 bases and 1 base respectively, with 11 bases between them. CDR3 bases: TGTGCCAGCAGTTTAGGCCCGCAGGGGAACACTGAAGCTTTCTTT. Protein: CASSLGPQGNTEAFF.

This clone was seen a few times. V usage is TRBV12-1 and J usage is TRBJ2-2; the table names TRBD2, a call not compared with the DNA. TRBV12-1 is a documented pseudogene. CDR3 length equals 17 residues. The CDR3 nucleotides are TGTGCCAGCAGCCCCCCTCGCGGGGGGGCCGGGGCCGGGGAGCTGTTTTTT. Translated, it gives CASSPPRGGAGAGELFF.

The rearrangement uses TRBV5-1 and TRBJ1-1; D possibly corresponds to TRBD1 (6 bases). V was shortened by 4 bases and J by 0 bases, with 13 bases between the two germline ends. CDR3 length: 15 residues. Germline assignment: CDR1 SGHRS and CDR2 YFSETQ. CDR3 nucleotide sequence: TGCGCCAGCAGCCCCACGGGGGGCTTGAACACTGAAGCTTTCTTT. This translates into CASSPTGGLNTEAFF.

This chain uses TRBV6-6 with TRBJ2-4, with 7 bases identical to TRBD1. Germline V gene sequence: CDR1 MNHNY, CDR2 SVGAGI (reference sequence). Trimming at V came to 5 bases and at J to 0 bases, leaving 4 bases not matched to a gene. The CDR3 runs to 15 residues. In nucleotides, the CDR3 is TGTGCCAGCAGTGGGACAGATCTAGCCAAAAACATTCAGTACTTC. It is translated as CASSGTDLAKNIQYF.